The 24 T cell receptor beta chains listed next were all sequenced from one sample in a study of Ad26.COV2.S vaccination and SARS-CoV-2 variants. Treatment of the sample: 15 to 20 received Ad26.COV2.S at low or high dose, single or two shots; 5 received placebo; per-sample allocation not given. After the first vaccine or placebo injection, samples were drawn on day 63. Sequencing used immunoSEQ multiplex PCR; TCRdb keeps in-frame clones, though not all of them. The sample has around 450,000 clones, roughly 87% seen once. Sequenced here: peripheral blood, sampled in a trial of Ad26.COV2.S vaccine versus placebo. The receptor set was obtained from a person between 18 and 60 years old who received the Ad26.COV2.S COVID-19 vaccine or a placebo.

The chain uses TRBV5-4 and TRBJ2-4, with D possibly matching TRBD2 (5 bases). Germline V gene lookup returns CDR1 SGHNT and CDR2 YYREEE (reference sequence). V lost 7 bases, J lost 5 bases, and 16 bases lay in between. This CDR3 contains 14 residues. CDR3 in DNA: TGTGCCAGCTCCCGAGACCGGACTCAAAACATTCAGTACTTC. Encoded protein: CASSRDRTQNIQYF.

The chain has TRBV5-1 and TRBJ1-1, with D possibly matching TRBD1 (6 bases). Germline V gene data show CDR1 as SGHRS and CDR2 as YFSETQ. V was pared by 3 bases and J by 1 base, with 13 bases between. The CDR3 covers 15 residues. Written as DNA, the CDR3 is TGCGCCAGCAGCTCGAGGGGGAGATCGAACACTGAAGCTTTCTTT. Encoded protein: CASSSRGRSNTEAFF.

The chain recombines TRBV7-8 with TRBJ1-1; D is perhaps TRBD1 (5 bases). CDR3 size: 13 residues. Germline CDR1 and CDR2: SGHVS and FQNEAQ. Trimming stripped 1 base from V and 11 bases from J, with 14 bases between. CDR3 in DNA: TGTGCCAGCAGCTTAGACCGGGGCCTGGGGGCTTTCTTT. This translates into CASSLDRGLGAFF.

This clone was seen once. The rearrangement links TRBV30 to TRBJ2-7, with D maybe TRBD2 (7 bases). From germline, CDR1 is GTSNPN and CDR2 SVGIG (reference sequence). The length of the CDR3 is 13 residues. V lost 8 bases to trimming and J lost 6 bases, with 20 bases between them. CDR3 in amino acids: CAGGGEGLREQYF. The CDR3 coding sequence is TGTGCCGGAGGGGGGGAGGGCCTGCGCGAGCAGTACTTC.

This chain's CDR3 is CASSNRGPGVGEKLFF. The DNA of the CDR3 is TGTGCCAGCAGTAACAGGGGGCCAGGAGTAGGTGAAAAACTGTTTTTT. The chain has TRBV6-2 or TRBV6-3 and TRBJ1-4; 9 nucleotides line up with TRBD1. V lost 5 bases, J lost 7 bases, and 11 bases stayed unmatched. Germline lookup yields CDR1 MNHEY and CDR2 SVGEGT. The CDR3 has 16 residues.

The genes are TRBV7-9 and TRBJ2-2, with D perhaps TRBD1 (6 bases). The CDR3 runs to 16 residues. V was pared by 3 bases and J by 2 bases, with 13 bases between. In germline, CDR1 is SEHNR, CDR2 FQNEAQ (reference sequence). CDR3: CASSFWVGTNTGELFF. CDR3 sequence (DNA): TGTGCCAGCAGCTTCTGGGTGGGGACAAACACCGGGGAGCTGTTTTTT.

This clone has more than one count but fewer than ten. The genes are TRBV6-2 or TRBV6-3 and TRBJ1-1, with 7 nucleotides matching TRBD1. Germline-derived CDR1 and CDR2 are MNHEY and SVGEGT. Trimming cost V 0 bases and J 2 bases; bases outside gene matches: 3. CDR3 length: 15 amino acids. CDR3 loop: CASSYSGTENTEAFF. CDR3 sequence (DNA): TGTGCCAGCAGTTACTCCGGGACAGAAAACACTGAAGCTTTCTTT.

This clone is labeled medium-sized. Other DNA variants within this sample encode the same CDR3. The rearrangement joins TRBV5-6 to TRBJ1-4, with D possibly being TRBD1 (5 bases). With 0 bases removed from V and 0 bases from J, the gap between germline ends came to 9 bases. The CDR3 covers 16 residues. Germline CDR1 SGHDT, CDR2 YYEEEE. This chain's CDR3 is CASSLGPGATNEKLFF. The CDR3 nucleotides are TGTGCCAGCAGCTTGGGGCCGGGGGCAACTAATGAAAAACTGTTTTTT.

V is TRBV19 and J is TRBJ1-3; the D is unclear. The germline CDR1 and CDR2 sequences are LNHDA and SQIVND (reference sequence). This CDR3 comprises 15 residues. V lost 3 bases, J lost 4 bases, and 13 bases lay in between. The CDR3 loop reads CASSMYPAPGNTIYF. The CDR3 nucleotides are TGTGCCAGTAGTATGTATCCAGCACCAGGAAACACCATATATTTT.

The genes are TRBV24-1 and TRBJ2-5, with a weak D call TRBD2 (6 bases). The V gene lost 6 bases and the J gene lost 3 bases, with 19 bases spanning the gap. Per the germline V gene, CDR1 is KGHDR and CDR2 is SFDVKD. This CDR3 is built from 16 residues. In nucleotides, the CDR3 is TGTGCCACCAGTACCGGGCGGTTGGCGGGAAAAGAGACCCAGTACTTC. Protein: CATSTGRLAGKETQYF.

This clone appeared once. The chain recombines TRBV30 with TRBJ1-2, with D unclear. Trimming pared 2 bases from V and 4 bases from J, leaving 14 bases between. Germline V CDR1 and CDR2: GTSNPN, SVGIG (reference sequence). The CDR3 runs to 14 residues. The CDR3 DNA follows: TGTGCCTGGAGTCTCTTCCCAGGAGGCTATGGCTACACCTTC. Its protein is CAWSLFPGGYGYTF. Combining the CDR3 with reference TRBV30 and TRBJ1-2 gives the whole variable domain SQTIHQWPATLVQPVGSPLSLECTVEGTSNPNLYWYRQAAGRGLQLLFYSVGIGQISSEVPQNLSASRPQDRQFILSSKKLLLSDSGFYLCAWSLFPGGYGYTFGSGTRLTVV.

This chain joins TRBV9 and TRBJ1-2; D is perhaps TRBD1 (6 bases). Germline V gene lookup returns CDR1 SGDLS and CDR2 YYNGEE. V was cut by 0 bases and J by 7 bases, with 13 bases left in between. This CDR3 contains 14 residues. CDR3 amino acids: CASSVAGDLSGYTF. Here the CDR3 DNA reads TGTGCCAGCAGCGTAGCAGGGGACCTATCTGGCTACACCTTC. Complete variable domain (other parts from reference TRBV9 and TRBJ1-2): DSGVTQTPKHLITATGQRVTLRCSPRSGDLSVYWYQQSLDQGLQFLIQYYNGEERAKGNILERFSAQQFPDLHSELNLSSLELGDSALYFCASSVAGDLSGYTFGSGTRLTVV.

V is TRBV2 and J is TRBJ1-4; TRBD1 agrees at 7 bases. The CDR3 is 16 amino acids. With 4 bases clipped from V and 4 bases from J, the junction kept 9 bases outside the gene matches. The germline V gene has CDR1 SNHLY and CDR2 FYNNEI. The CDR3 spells CASSVSEGQNNEKLFF. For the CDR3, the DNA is TGTGCCAGCAGTGTTTCGGAGGGACAGAATAATGAAAAACTGTTTTTT.

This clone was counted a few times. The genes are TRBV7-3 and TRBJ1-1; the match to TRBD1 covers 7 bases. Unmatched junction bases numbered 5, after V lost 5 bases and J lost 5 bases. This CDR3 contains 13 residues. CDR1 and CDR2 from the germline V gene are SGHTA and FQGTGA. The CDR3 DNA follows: TGTGCCAGCAGCCTCCCAGGGGGGACTGAAGCTTTCTTT. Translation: CASSLPGGTEAFF.

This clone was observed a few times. CDR3 in DNA: TGTGCCTGGAGTTTTCAAGGGAGTGAAAAACTGTTTTTT. This encodes CAWSFQGSEKLFF. The chain employs TRBV30 and TRBJ1-4, with D unclear. The CDR3 runs 13 residues. CDR1 GTSNPN and CDR2 SVGIG come from the germline V gene (reference sequence). Trimming pared 2 bases from V and 7 bases from J, leaving 11 bases between.

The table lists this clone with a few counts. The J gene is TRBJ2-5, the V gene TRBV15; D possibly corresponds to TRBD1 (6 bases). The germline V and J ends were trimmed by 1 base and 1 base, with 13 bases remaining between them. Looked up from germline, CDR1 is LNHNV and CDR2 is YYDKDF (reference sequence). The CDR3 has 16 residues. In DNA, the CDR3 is TGTGCCACCAGCAGAGGCCGTAGCAGGGGCCAAGAGACCCAGTACTTC. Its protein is CATSRGRSRGQETQYF.

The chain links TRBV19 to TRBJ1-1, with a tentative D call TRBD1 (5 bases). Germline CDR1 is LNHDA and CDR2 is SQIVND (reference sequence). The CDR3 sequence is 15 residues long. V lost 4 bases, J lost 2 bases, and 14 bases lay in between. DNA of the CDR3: TGTGCCAGTAGTAGTGTTGGGGGAGGTAACACTGAAGCTTTCTTT. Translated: CASSSVGGGNTEAFF.

As DNA, the CDR3 is TGTGCCAGCAGCCCATACCTGGGAAACACCATATATTTT. Amino acid sequence: CASSPYLGNTIYF. The gene calls are TRBV7-2 and TRBJ1-3; D call uncertain. This CDR3 has 13 amino acids. V lost 5 bases to trimming and J lost 4 bases, with 9 bases between them. Germline lookup yields CDR1 SGHTA and CDR2 FQGNSA.

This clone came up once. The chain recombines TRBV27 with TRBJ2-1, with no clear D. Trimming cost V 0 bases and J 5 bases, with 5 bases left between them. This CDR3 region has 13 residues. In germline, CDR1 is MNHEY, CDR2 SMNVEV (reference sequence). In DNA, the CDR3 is TGTGCCAGCAGTTTATCGATCCACAATGAGCAGTTCTTC. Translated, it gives CASSLSIHNEQFF.

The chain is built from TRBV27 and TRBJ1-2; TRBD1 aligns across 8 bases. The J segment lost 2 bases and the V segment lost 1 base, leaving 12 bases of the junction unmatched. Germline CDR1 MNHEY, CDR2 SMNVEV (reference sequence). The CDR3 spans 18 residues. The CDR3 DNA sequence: TGTGCCAGCAGTTTATTTTCAGGGGGCGAAGGCTCAAACTATGGCTACACCTTC. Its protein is CASSLFSGGEGSNYGYTF.

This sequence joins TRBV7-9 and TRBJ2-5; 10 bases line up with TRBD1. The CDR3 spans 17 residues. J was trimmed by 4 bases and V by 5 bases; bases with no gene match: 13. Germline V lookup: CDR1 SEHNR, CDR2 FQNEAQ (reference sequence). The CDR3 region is CASSRLGQGSRGETQYF. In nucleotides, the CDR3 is TGTGCCAGCAGCAGACTGGGACAGGGGTCGAGAGGAGAGACCCAGTACTTC.

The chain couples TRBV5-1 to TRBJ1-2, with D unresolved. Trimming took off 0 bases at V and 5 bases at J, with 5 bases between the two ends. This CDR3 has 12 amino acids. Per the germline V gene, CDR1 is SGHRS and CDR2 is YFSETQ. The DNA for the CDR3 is TGCGCCAGCAGCTTGGAGAGATATGGCTACACCTTC. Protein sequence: CASSLERYGYTF.

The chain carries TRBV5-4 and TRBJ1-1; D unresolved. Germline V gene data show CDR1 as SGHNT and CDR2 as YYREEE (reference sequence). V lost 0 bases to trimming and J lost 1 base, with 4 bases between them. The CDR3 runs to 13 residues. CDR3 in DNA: TGTGCCAGCAGCTTGGGGGCGAACACTGAAGCTTTCTTT. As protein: CASSLGANTEAFF.

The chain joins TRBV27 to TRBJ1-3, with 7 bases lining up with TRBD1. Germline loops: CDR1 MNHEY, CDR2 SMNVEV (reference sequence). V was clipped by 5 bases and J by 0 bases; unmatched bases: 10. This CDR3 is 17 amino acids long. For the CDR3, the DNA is TGTGCCAGCAGTCCCCAGACAGGGCCGCGCTCTGGAAACACCATATATTTT. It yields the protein CASSPQTGPRSGNTIYF.